This is a list of T cell receptor beta chains from one sample in a study of cytomegalovirus exposure and HLA in healthy donors. The protocol was immunoSEQ multiplex PCR, while the TCRdb copy is restricted to in-frame clones and leaves out a portion. The data show about 130,000 clones, more than 65% seen once. Sample: PBMCs. Receptors were obtained from a woman aged 55-69 years in good health and CMV-seropositive. CDR3s include the opening cysteine and the closing phenylalanine or tryptophan. D genes are given only for firm matches. Size tells how often a clone was seen (once, few, many) or the class of an expanded clone, and some rows leave it out.

D: TRBD1; V: TRBV19; J: TRBJ1-5; size: few; CDR3: CASSYRGQPQHF; DNA: TGTGCCAGTAGCTACAGGGGTCAGCCCCAGCATTTT
D: TRBD1; V: TRBV7-9; J: TRBJ1-1; size: NA; CDR3: CASTEGQANTEAFF; DNA: TGTGCCAGCACCGAGGGACAGGCGAACACTGAAGCTTTCTTT
D: TRBD2; V: TRBV9; J: TRBJ2-2; size: NA; CDR3: CASSVGISGVSGELFF; DNA: TGTGCCAGCAGCGTAGGGATTAGCGGGGTCTCCGGGGAGCTGTTTTTT
D: NA; V: TRBV2; J: TRBJ2-3; size: NA; CDR3: CASSETGSRTGTQYF; DNA: TGTGCCAGCAGTGAAACAGGGTCCCGCACCGGGACGCAGTATTTT
D: NA; V: TRBV19; J: TRBJ2-7; size: NA; CDR3: CASSIDRRGGNEQYF; DNA: TGTGCCAGTAGTATAGATCGGAGGGGGGGGAACGAGCAGTACTTC
D: TRBD2; V: TRBV11-2; J: TRBJ2-1; size: NA; CDR3: CASSLDGGGGPYNEQFF; DNA: TGTGCCAGCAGCTTAGACGGCGGCGGGGGGCCCTACAATGAGCAGTTCTTC
D: NA; V: TRBV19; J: TRBJ2-7; size: few; CDR3: CASSIALRQDGQYF; DNA: TGTGCCAGTAGTATAGCCCTGAGACAGGATGGGCAGTACTTC
D: TRBD2; V: TRBV2; J: TRBJ2-7; size: once; CDR3: CASSVPLKRGSAYEQYF; DNA: TGTGCCAGCAGTGTTCCTCTCAAGCGGGGAAGTGCCTACGAGCAGTACTTC
D: NA; V: TRBV7-8; J: TRBJ1-5; size: NA; CDR3: CASSSQGNQPQHF; DNA: TGTGCCAGCAGCTCACAGGGAAATCAGCCCCAGCATTTT
D: NA; V: TRBV30; J: TRBJ2-5; size: few; CDR3: CAWIQRNRDQETQYF; DNA: TGTGCCTGGATCCAAAGAAACAGGGACCAAGAGACCCAGTACTTC
D: NA; V: TRBV5-1; J: TRBJ1-1; size: NA; CDR3: CASSLQGDGGTEAFF; DNA: TGCGCCAGCAGCTTGCAGGGTGACGGGGGCACTGAAGCTTTCTTT
D: NA; V: TRBV7-9; J: TRBJ1-4; size: once; CDR3: CASSLAGGGAEKLFF; DNA: TGTGCCAGCAGCTTAGCGGGTGGGGGCGCTGAAAAACTGTTTTTT
D: TRBD2; V: TRBV30; J: TRBJ2-1; size: NA; CDR3: CAWSVGRSGSGNEQFF; DNA: TGTGCCTGGAGTGTAGGCCGTAGCGGGAGTGGCAATGAGCAGTTCTTC
D: NA; V: TRBV28; J: TRBJ2-3; size: NA; CDR3: CASSPRGGTDTQYF; DNA: TGTGCCAGCAGTCCTCGCGGGGGCACAGATACGCAGTATTTT
D: NA; V: TRBV5-1; J: TRBJ2-3; size: NA; CDR3: CASSFRNGGPSTDTQYF; DNA: TGCGCCAGCAGCTTCAGAAACGGGGGGCCGAGCACAGATACGCAGTATTTT
D: NA; V: TRBV10-2; J: TRBJ1-5; size: NA; CDR3: CASSADTGNQPQHF; DNA: TGCGCCAGCAGTGCGGACACGGGCAATCAGCCCCAGCATTTT
D: TRBD1; V: TRBV19; J: TRBJ2-1; size: NA; CDR3: CASTPQGRTGSYNEQFF; DNA: TGTGCCAGTACCCCTCAAGGTAGGACAGGATCCTACAATGAGCAGTTCTTC
D: NA; V: TRBV5-5; J: TRBJ1-5; size: NA; CDR3: CASSLESGPQHF; DNA: TGTGCCAGCAGCTTGGAATCCGGGCCCCAGCATTTT
D: TRBD2; V: TRBV6-5; J: TRBJ2-7; size: NA; CDR3: CASSSLAGVYEQYF; DNA: TGTGCCAGCAGTTCACTAGCGGGAGTTTACGAGCAGTACTTC
D: NA; V: TRBV7-2; J: TRBJ1-1; size: NA; CDR3: CASSLDRARNTEAFF; DNA: TGTGCCAGCAGCTTAGATCGAGCAAGGAACACTGAAGCTTTCTTT
D: TRBD1; V: TRBV18; J: TRBJ2-1; size: once; CDR3: CASSRATGSSYNEQFF; DNA: TGTGCCAGCTCACGAGCGACAGGGAGCTCCTACAATGAGCAGTTCTTC
D: TRBD1; V: TRBV4-1; J: TRBJ2-2; size: NA; CDR3: CASSQYAGGTGSWTGELFF; DNA: TGCGCCAGCAGCCAGTACGCTGGAGGGACAGGGAGTTGGACCGGGGAGCTGTTTTTT
D: NA; V: TRBV30; J: TRBJ1-2; size: NA; CDR3: CAWSTGHYGYTF; DNA: TGTGCCTGGAGCACAGGGCACTATGGCTACACCTTC
D: TRBD2; V: TRBV15; J: TRBJ2-5; size: NA; CDR3: CATSRDSPGRETQYF; DNA: TGTGCCACCAGCAGAGACTCGCCCGGGAGGGAGACCCAGTACTTC
D: TRBD2; V: TRBV27; J: TRBJ2-3; size: few; CDR3: CASSLARGVTDTQYF; DNA: TGTGCCAGCAGTTTAGCGCGGGGGGTCACAGATACGCAGTATTTT
D: NA; V: TRBV6-5; J: TRBJ1-3; size: once; CDR3: CASSPRLFSGNTIYF; DNA: TGTGCCAGCAGTCCCCGACTATTCTCTGGAAACACCATATATTTT
D: NA; V: TRBV6-5; J: TRBJ1-2; size: NA; CDR3: CASSPTGVVDYGYTF; DNA: TGTGCCAGCAGCCCCACCGGAGTCGTGGACTATGGCTACACCTTC
D: TRBD1; V: TRBV5-6; J: TRBJ1-6; size: NA; CDR3: CASSPKTGGWNSPLHF; DNA: TGTGCCAGCAGCCCTAAAACAGGGGGATGGAATTCACCCCTCCACTTT
D: NA; V: TRBV27; J: TRBJ1-1; size: once; CDR3: CASSFNRYLNTEAFF; DNA: TGTGCCAGCAGTTTCAACAGGTATTTGAACACTGAAGCTTTCTTT
D: TRBD1; V: TRBV5-1; J: TRBJ2-7; size: NA; CDR3: CASSWKGQGVLSYEQYF; DNA: TGCGCCAGCAGTTGGAAGGGACAGGGCGTTCTATCCTACGAGCAGTACTTC
D: TRBD1; V: TRBV4-1; J: TRBJ2-7; size: NA; CDR3: CASSPSGQGGGSGEQYF; DNA: TGCGCCAGCAGCCCGTCGGGACAGGGAGGGGGTAGCGGCGAGCAGTACTTC
D: NA; V: TRBV4-1; J: TRBJ2-7; size: NA; CDR3: CASSQDPGISYEQYF; DNA: TGCGCCAGCAGCCAAGACCCGGGGATCTCCTACGAGCAGTACTTC
D: NA; V: TRBV13; J: TRBJ1-1; size: NA; CDR3: CASSGPGHMNTEAFF; DNA: TGTGCCAGCAGCGGTCCCGGACACATGAACACTGAAGCTTTCTTT
D: NA; V: TRBV5-6; J: TRBJ1-6; size: NA; CDR3: CASSSYGSPLHF; DNA: TGTGCCAGCAGCTCGTACGGGTCACCCCTCCACTTT
D: TRBD1; V: TRBV19; J: TRBJ2-6; size: NA; CDR3: CASSIGTGNSGANVLTF; DNA: TGTGCCAGTAGTATCGGGACAGGGAATTCCGGGGCCAACGTCCTGACTTTC
D: TRBD1; V: TRBV11-2; J: TRBJ2-5; size: NA; CDR3: CASSYSGTGRETQYF; DNA: TGTGCCAGCAGCTACTCCGGGACAGGGAGGGAGACCCAGTACTTC
D: NA; V: TRBV5-6; J: TRBJ1-1; size: few; CDR3: CASREQGSGHTEAFF; DNA: TGTGCCAGCCGAGAACAGGGTTCCGGGCACACTGAAGCTTTCTTT
D: NA; V: TRBV5-4; J: TRBJ1-1; size: NA; CDR3: CASSRDTGGTEAFF; DNA: TGTGCCAGCAGCCGGGACACCGGTGGAACTGAAGCTTTCTTT
D: NA; V: TRBV10-3; J: TRBJ2-1; size: NA; CDR3: CATGLASYNEQFF; DNA: TGTGCCACCGGACTCGCATCCTACAATGAGCAGTTCTTC
D: NA; V: TRBV2; J: TRBJ2-7; size: NA; CDR3: CASRFDRDSREQYF; DNA: TGTGCCAGCAGATTCGACCGGGACTCCCGGGAGCAGTACTTC
D: NA; V: TRBV7-9; J: TRBJ2-7; size: NA; CDR3: CASSPKTGNYEQYF; DNA: TGTGCCAGCAGCCCGAAGACCGGGAACTACGAGCAGTACTTC
D: TRBD2; V: TRBV18; J: TRBJ2-5; size: once; CDR3: CASSPYGGGQRETQYF; DNA: TGTGCCAGCTCACCATATGGCGGGGGGCAGCGCGAGACCCAGTACTTC
D: TRBD2; V: TRBV11-2; J: TRBJ2-1; size: NA; CDR3: CASSFLASGYNEQFF; DNA: TGTGCCAGCAGCTTTTTGGCTAGCGGATACAATGAGCAGTTCTTC
D: TRBD2; V: TRBV29-1; J: TRBJ2-1; size: NA; CDR3: CSVQTSGLGNEQFF; DNA: TGCAGCGTTCAGACTAGCGGACTAGGCAATGAGCAGTTCTTC
D: NA; V: TRBV15; J: TRBJ2-7; size: NA; CDR3: CATSRAGSLYEQYF; DNA: TGTGCCACCAGCAGAGCCGGGAGCCTCTACGAGCAGTACTTC
D: TRBD1; V: TRBV4-3; J: TRBJ2-2; size: NA; CDR3: CATGGTGATGELFF; DNA: TGCGCCACCGGGGGGACAGGGGCCACCGGGGAGCTGTTTTTT